The rows below give T cell receptor beta chains drawn from one sample of a study of blood T cells in healthy people across ages. TCRdb re-called the 5' RACE reads with MiXCR, one entry per CDR3 protein. The sample holds approximately 1.5 million distinct CDR3 sequences, 35% to 45% seen once. Sequencing used blood. The receptor set was obtained from a young woman in good health. Each CDR3 is given with its conserved first and last residue. Fields, in order: clone size, J gene, V gene, D gene, CDR3 protein, CDR3 DNA. The D gene is left open where the match is weak. Size is stated for part of the rows, as once, few or many counts, or as a class when the clone is expanded.

NA | TRBJ2-1 | TRBV20-1 | TRBD2 | CSARGGGTSYNEQFF | TGCAGTGCTAGGGGCGGGGGGACGTCCTACAATGAGCAGTTCTTC
few | TRBJ1-1 | TRBV21-1 | NA | CASTSDRVNTEAFF | TGTGCCAGCACGTCGGACAGAGTGAACACTGAAGCTTTCTTT
NA | TRBJ2-1 | TRBV15 | TRBD1 | CATSRDQGAYNEQFF | TGTGCCACCAGCAGAGATCAGGGGGCGTACAATGAGCAGTTCTTC
NA | TRBJ1-1 | TRBV6-2/TRBV6-3 | NA | CASSRRQFEAFF | TGTGCCAGCAGTCGTCGTCAATTTGAGGCTTTCTTT
NA | TRBJ2-7 | TRBV6-5 | NA | CASSNSGVDEQYF | TGTGCCAGCAGTAACTCGGGGGTCGACGAGCAGTACTTC
NA | TRBJ2-5 | TRBV20-1 | NA | CSADEGGVETQYF | TGCAGTGCTGATGAGGGGGGAGTGGAGACCCAGTACTTC
few | TRBJ1-1 | TRBV20-1 | TRBD1 | CSARDRSRVGTEAFF | TGCAGTGCGAGGGACAGGAGCAGGGTGGGCACTGAAGCTTTCTTT
NA | TRBJ1-4 | TRBV28 | TRBD1 | CASMSTGTGNEKLFF | TGTGCCAGCATGTCAACCGGGACAGGGAATGAAAAACTGTTTTTT
many | TRBJ1-5 | TRBV20-1 | NA | CSARESTGSNQPQHF | TGCAGTGCTAGAGAAAGTACAGGGTCAAATCAGCCCCAGCATTTT
NA | TRBJ2-1 | TRBV6-1 | NA | CASSEVGSSYNEQFF | TGTGCCAGCAGTGAAGTAGGGAGCTCCTACAATGAGCAGTTCTTC
NA | TRBJ2-7 | TRBV4-2 | TRBD2 | CASSQVAGSASQYF | TGTGCCAGCAGCCAAGTAGCGGGGTCTGCGTCTCAGTACTTC
NA | TRBJ2-1 | TRBV24-1 | TRBD1 | CATSEQGSRYNEQFF | TGTGCCACCAGTGAACAGGGGTCAAGGTACAATGAGCAGTTCTTC
NA | TRBJ2-7 | TRBV7-3 | NA | CAYSPRPAPYEQYF | TGTGCCTACTCCCCGAGGCCTGCACCCTACGAGCAGTACTTC
few | TRBJ2-5 | TRBV2 | NA | CASSTAYQETQYF | TGTGCCAGTTCGACAGCCTACCAAGAGACCCAGTACTTC
NA | TRBJ1-6 | TRBV27 | TRBD1 | CASSAGQANNSPLHF | TGTGCCAGCAGTGCCGGACAGGCGAACAATTCACCCCTCCACTTT
few | TRBJ1-4 | TRBV7-9 | NA | CASEGNEKLFF | TGTGCCAGCGAAGGGAATGAAAAACTGTTTTTT
NA | TRBJ1-4 | TRBV11-2 | NA | CASGTTGEKLFF | TGTGCCAGCGGAACGACAGGTGAAAAACTGTTTTTT
few | TRBJ1-2 | TRBV15 | NA | CATSRYLGDGYTF | TGTGCCACCAGCAGATATCTGGGAGATGGCTACACCTTC
NA | TRBJ2-1 | TRBV6-5 | TRBD2 | CASSLPGLAYNEQFF | TGTGCCAGCAGCCTCCCGGGACTAGCCTACAATGAGCAGTTCTTC
NA | TRBJ2-1 | TRBV6-6 | TRBD1 | CASSFGQGVINEQFF | TGTGCCAGCAGTTTCGGACAGGGAGTGATCAATGAGCAGTTCTTC
many | TRBJ2-7 | TRBV4-1 | NA | CASSQVGSSYEQYF | TGCGCCAGCAGCCAAGTCGGGAGCTCCTACGAGCAGTACTTC
NA | TRBJ2-1 | TRBV5-1 | TRBD2 | CASNLWPGGAGEVNEQFF | TGCGCCAGCAACTTATGGCCAGGCGGGGCGGGAGAGGTCAATGAGCAGTTCTTC
NA | TRBJ2-1 | TRBV7-2 | TRBD2 | CASSWYGTSNEQFF | TGTGCCAGCAGCTGGTACGGGACTAGCAATGAGCAGTTCTTC
NA | TRBJ2-1 | TRBV10-2 | TRBD1 | CASSDIRTGELTYNEQFF | TGCGCCAGCAGTGATATCCGGACAGGTGAACTTACCTACAATGAGCAGTTCTTC
few | TRBJ2-7 | TRBV28 | NA | CASSHPAGWYNEQYF | TGTGCCAGCTCTCACCCTGCAGGGTGGTACAATGAGCAGTACTTC
NA | TRBJ1-5 | TRBV20-1 | NA | CSAKTGNQPQHF | TGCAGTGCTAAAACAGGGAATCAGCCCCAGCATTTT
NA | TRBJ2-3 | TRBV29-1 | TRBD2 | CSVEGGKIATDTQYF | TGCAGCGTTGAGGGGGGGAAGATAGCCACAGATACGCAGTATTTT
NA | TRBJ1-1 | TRBV29-1 | TRBD1 | CSVDTGGVTEAFF | TGCAGCGTTGACACAGGGGGCGTCACTGAAGCTTTCTTT
NA | TRBJ2-1 | TRBV5-1 | TRBD1 | CASSLAHGQGANEQFF | TGCGCCAGCAGCTTGGCCCACGGACAGGGGGCAAATGAGCAGTTCTTC
few | TRBJ1-1 | TRBV5-1 | NA | CASSVEVYTEAFF | TGCGCCAGCAGCGTGGAGGTGTACACTGAAGCTTTCTTT
NA | TRBJ1-3 | TRBV5-1 | NA | CASSLEGARDTIYF | TGCGCCAGCAGCTTGGAAGGAGCCCGGGACACCATATATTTT
few | TRBJ1-5 | TRBV7-9 | NA | CASSSGHFSNQPQHF | TGTGCCAGCAGCTCGGGACATTTTAGCAATCAGCCCCAGCATTTT
NA | TRBJ2-7 | TRBV5-5 | NA | CASSPKTTYEQYF | TGTGCCAGCAGCCCAAAGACTACCTACGAGCAGTACTTC
NA | TRBJ2-3 | TRBV10-3 | NA | CAISEPESGTGTDTQYF | TGTGCCATCAGTGAGCCGGAGTCTGGTACCGGCACAGATACGCAGTATTTT
few | TRBJ1-2 | TRBV6-6 | TRBD1 | CAGSGQGAWYGYTF | TGTGCCGGAAGTGGACAGGGGGCTTGGTATGGCTACACCTTC
many | TRBJ1-2 | TRBV12-3/TRBV12-4 | NA | CASSFSLNYGYTF | TGTGCCAGCAGTTTTTCACTTAACTATGGCTACACCTTC
NA | TRBJ1-2 | TRBV20-1 | TRBD1 | CSASQGAGVYGYTF | TGCAGTGCATCTCAGGGGGCGGGAGTCTATGGCTACACCTTC
NA | TRBJ1-5 | TRBV12-3/TRBV12-4 | TRBD1 | CASTGTAPNQPQHF | TGTGCCAGCACCGGGACAGCTCCCAATCAGCCCCAGCATTTT
NA | TRBJ2-7 | TRBV15 | NA | CATSRQGSPYEQYF | TGTGCCACCAGCAGACAGGGGAGCCCCTACGAGCAGTACTTC
NA | TRBJ2-1 | TRBV4-2 | NA | CASSQELGGSYNEQFF | TGTGCCAGCAGCCAAGAGCTGGGCGGCTCCTACAATGAGCAGTTCTTC
NA | TRBJ2-3 | TRBV10-3 | NA | CAIREGGTDTQYF | TGTGCCATCAGAGAGGGCGGCACAGATACGCAGTATTTT
few | TRBJ2-1 | TRBV4-1 | TRBD2 | CASSQPRLAGGQNEQFF | TGCGCCAGCAGCCAACCTCGACTAGCGGGGGGCCAAAATGAGCAGTTCTTC
NA | TRBJ2-7 | TRBV4-3 | NA | CASSRETGPTHNEQYF | TGCGCCAGCAGCCGAGAAACCGGGCCAACCCACAACGAGCAGTACTTC
NA | TRBJ2-3 | TRBV4-2 | NA | CASSQVFSTDTRYF | TGTGCCAGCAGCCAAGTCTTTAGCACAGATACGCGGTATTTT
NA | TRBJ2-1 | TRBV7-8 | TRBD1 | CASSVNRDRGLNEQFF | TGTGCCAGCAGCGTCAACCGGGACAGGGGTCTGAATGAGCAGTTCTTC
NA | TRBJ2-2 | TRBV6-6 | TRBD2 | CASAHSSGSYTGELFF | TGTGCCAGCGCCCATTCTAGCGGGAGCTACACCGGGGAGCTGTTTTTT
NA | TRBJ1-1 | TRBV4-3 | NA | CASSQGVGRATEAFF | TGCGCCAGCAGCCAAGGGGTCGGGAGAGCCACTGAAGCTTTCTTT
NA | TRBJ2-2 | TRBV20-1 | TRBD2 | CSVPLASGANTGELFF | TGCAGTGTTCCTTTGGCTAGCGGAGCGAACACCGGGGAGCTGTTTTTT
NA | TRBJ2-7 | TRBV10-2 | NA | CASSVGRLYEQYF | TGCGCCAGCAGTGTGGGCAGACTGTACGAGCAGTACTTC
few | TRBJ2-6 | TRBV28 | NA | CASSLARAGANVLTF | TGTGCCAGCAGTTTGGCTAGAGCTGGGGCCAACGTCCTGACTTTC
NA | TRBJ2-2 | TRBV7-2 | NA | CASSLISGVTGELFF | TGTGCCAGCAGCTTAATTAGTGGGGTCACCGGGGAGCTGTTTTTT
few | TRBJ1-6 | TRBV29-1 | TRBD1 | CSVGTGPNSPLHF | TGCAGCGTTGGGACAGGACCTAATTCACCCCTCCACTTT
NA | TRBJ2-1 | TRBV6-4 | TRBD2 | CASSVLAGYKEQFF | TGTGCCAGCAGTGTTCTAGCGGGTTACAAAGAGCAGTTCTTC
NA | TRBJ1-5 | TRBV6-6 | TRBD1 | CASSYGGGEQPQHF | TGTGCCAGCAGTTACGGAGGGGGCGAGCAGCCCCAGCATTTT